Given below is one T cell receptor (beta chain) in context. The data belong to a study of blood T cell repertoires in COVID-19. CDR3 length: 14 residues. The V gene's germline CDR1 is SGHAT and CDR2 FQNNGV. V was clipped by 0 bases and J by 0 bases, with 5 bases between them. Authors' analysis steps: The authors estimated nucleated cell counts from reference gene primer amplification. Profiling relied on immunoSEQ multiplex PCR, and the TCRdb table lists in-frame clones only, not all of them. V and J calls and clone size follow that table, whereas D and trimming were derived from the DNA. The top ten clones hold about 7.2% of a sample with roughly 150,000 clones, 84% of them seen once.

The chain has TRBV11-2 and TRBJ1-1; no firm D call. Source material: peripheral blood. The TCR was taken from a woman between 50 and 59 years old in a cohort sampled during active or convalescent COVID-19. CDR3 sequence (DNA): TGTGCCAGCAGCTTAGAGTCAGTGAACACTGAAGCTTTCTTT. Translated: CASSLESVNTEAFF.